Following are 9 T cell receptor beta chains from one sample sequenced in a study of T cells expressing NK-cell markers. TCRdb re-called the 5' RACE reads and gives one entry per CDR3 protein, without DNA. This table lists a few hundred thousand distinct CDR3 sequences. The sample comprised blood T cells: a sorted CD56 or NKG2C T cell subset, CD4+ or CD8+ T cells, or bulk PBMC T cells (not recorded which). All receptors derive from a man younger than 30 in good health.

CDR3 amino acids: CSASRLLQETQYF. The chain joins TRBV20-1 to TRBJ2-5; TCRdb's D gene call, TRBD1, goes unchecked for lack of DNA. Germline lookup yields CDR1 DFQATT and CDR2 SNEGSKA (reference sequence). This CDR3 spans 13 amino acids.

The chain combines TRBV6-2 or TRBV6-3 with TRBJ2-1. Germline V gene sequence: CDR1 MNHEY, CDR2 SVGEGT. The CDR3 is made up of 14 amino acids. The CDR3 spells CASSNKLQPNEQFF.

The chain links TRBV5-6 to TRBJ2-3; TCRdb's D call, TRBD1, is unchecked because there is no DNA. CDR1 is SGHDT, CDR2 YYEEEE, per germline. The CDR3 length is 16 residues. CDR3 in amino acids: CASTRQGISSTDTQYF.

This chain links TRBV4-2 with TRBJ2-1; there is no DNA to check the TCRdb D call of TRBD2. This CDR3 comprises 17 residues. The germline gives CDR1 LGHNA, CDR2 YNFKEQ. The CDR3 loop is CASSDQARLAGLGEQFF.

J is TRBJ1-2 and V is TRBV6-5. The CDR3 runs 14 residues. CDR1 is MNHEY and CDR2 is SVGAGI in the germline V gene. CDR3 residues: CASSYSLQDYGYTF.

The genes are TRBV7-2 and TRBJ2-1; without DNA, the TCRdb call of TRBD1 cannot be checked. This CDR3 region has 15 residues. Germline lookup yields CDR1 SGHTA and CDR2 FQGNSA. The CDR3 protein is CASSLWGKTYNEQFF.

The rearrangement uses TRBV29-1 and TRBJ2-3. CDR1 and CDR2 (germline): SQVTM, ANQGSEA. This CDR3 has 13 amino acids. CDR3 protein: CSVRKGSADTQYF.

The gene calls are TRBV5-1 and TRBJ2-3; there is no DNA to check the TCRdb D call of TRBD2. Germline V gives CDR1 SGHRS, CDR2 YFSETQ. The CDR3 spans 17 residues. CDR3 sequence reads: CASSKGTAGGPEDTQYF.

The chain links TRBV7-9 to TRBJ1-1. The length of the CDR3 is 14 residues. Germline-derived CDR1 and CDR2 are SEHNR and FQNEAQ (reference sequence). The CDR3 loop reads CASSRIPENTEAFF.